The 6 T cell receptor beta chains in this list originate from one sample, sequenced in a study of CD8+ T cells in alopecia areata. Sequencing templates came from extracted RNA that was reverse transcribed into cDNA. Using immunoSEQ multiplex PCR, the repertoire was profiled, and TCRdb retains in-frame clones only, with some absent. The sample has roughly 3,000 clones, none seen only once; the top ten hold over 40%. Sequencing used lesional skin. These receptors were taken from a C3H/HeJ mouse with alopecia areata. This strain has MHC haplotype H2-k.

This clone occurred many times. Gene names follow the mouse nomenclature. The CDR3 is cut off 4 residues early in the read; its end comes from the germline J gene. V usage is TRBV17 and J usage is TRBJ2-3; 7 bases are a match to TRBD2. The length of the CDR3 is 16 residues. The ends lost 0 bases at V and 0 bases at J; junction bases unmatched: 3. Germline CDR1 and CDR2: MNHDT and YYDKIL. The CDR3 loop is CASSRDFGGSAETLYF. CDR3 bases read: TGTGCTAGCAGTAGAGATTTTGGGGGGAGTGCAGAA.

In its sample, this clone was seen many times. Gene labels here are mouse ones. With the read ending 4 residues before the CDR3 end, the germline J gene is used to fill in that end. The chain links TRBV13-2 to TRBJ2-7; D unclear. CDR1 and CDR2 from the germline V gene are NNHNN and SYGAGS (reference sequence). The CDR3 loop spans 11 amino acids. CDR3 DNA (partial): TGTGCCAGCGGTGACAGCCAT. It specifies CASGDSH. In full, the CDR3 is CASGDSHEQYF.

The sample holds many counts of this clone. Mouse gene names apply. Sequencing ends 4 residues short of the CDR3 end; the germline J gene provides the rest. The V gene is TRBV5, the J gene TRBJ1-1, with 7 bases fitting TRBD1. The CDR3 totals 12 residues. The germline gives CDR1 LGHNA, CDR2 YNLKQL (reference sequence). The sequenced part of the CDR3 DNA is TGTGCCAGCAGCCAGGGACAGACA. Protein sequence: CASSQGQT. The whole CDR3 reads CASSQGQTEVFF.

This clone appeared a few times. A read error is the likely source, as a far larger clone sits one nucleotide away. Mouse germline and gene names are used. With the read ending 4 residues before the CDR3 end, the germline J gene is used to fill in that end. The chain links TRBV17 to TRBJ2-2; the match to TRBD1 covers 9 bases. V was pared by 5 bases and J by 2 bases, with 3 bases of the junction left unmatched. Looked up from germline, CDR1 is MNHDT and CDR2 is YYDKIL. This CDR3 region has 15 residues. The CDR3: CASSPQGANTGQLYF. CDR3 DNA (partial): TGTGCTAGCAGTCCACAGGGGGCCAACACCGGG.

The sample holds a few counts of this clone. At residue 12, the TCRdb protein departs from the DNA translation, so the protein shown here was derived from the DNA itself. It is likely a read error: a sequence one base away is far more abundant. The genes and germline here are from mouse. The CDR3 goes on 3 residues after the read ends, and that part is filled in from the germline J gene. V gene TRBV1 combines with J gene TRBJ1-6; TRBD1 is a possible D gene (6 bases). TRBJ1-6 is recorded as an ORF, its role being uncertain. The V gene lost 6 bases and the J gene lost 6 bases, with 15 bases spanning the gap. Germline V lookup: CDR1 NSQYPW, CDR2 LRSPGD (reference sequence). CDR3 length: 15 amino acids. The CDR3 DNA, read in part, is TGCACCTGCAGGGCCCGGGGGGCGACTAATTCGCCC. It specifies CTCRARGATNSP. The whole CDR3 is CTCRARGATNSPLYF.

Ten or more counts support this clone. Gene names and germline refer to mouse. This CDR3 is CASSLGQGAAEQFF. The part of the CDR3 DNA that was read is TGTGCCAGCAGCCTTGGACAGGGGGCTGCT. The J gene is TRBJ2-1, the V gene TRBV14; 11 bases are a match to TRBD1. The observed sequence ends 4 residues before the CDR3 terminus, with the missing tail filled in from the germline J gene. From germline, CDR1 is SGHDT and CDR2 FRDEAV. This CDR3 region has 14 residues. The junction had 4 bases not matched to a gene; V was cut back by 5 bases and J by 6 bases.